This T cell receptor (beta chain) was sequenced in a study of blood T cell repertoires in COVID-19. There are 18 residues in the CDR3. Losses at the gene ends were 2 bases for V and 4 bases for J; bases not matched to a gene: 15. Germline V gene data show CDR1 as GTSNPN and CDR2 as SVGIG (reference sequence). Some clones are missing from TCRdb's copy, which holds only in-frame ones; the method was immunoSEQ multiplex PCR. The data contain 150,000 to 200,000 clones, approximately 95% of them singletons. This clonotype was obtained from an older woman with COVID-19, enrolled during active disease. The rearrangement uses TRBV30 and TRBJ1-3; 9 bases match TRBD1. Sequencing was done on a sample of peripheral blood. The CDR3 nucleotides read TGTGCCTGGAGTCAAGGGGAGTACTGGACAGGGGTCGGAAACACCATATATTTT. Amino acid sequence: CAWSQGEYWTGVGNTIYF.